This is a list of T cell receptor beta chains from one sample in a study of a mutant IDH1 vaccine in newly diagnosed glioma. Using immunoSEQ multiplex PCR, the repertoire was profiled, and TCRdb retains in-frame clones only, with some absent. The table includes fewer than 65,000 clones, 60% to 85% detected once. Here the sequenced sample was PBMCs, taken from a glioma patient treated with radiotherapy, temozolomide or both. These receptors were obtained from a woman in her thirties or forties with glioma. Both conserved end residues are trimmed from each CDR3.

CDR3	J	V
SVRTTGNYGYT	TRBJ1-2	TRBV29-1
ARDRRGYGYT	TRBJ1-2	TRBV30
ASGTGLGNNEQF	TRBJ2-1	TRBV12-5
ASSLGLENEAF	TRBJ1-1	TRBV5-1
SVEDPTYPNYGYT	TRBJ1-2	TRBV29-1
SVPSPDTQY	TRBJ2-3	TRBV29-1
ASSTRDISSYNEQF	TRBJ2-1	TRBV9
ARTRGAGTRSNEQF	TRBJ2-1	TRBV2
ASTRFGTNEGPQH	TRBJ1-5	TRBV2
ASTLGAAYSPLH	TRBJ1-6	TRBV5-6
ASSEEGLGGYT	TRBJ1-2	TRBV6-1
ASSQVTRLAGPTDTQY	TRBJ2-3	TRBV4-3
ASVTNPGHGYT	TRBJ1-2	TRBV5-5
ASSGQGYNEQF	TRBJ2-1	TRBV5-6
AISESMTTGSTDTQY	TRBJ2-3	TRBV10-3
ASSFDPGAYEQY	TRBJ2-7	TRBV7-2
ASSPPSGSETQY	TRBJ2-5	TRBV18
ASSFGSGLGYNEQF	TRBJ2-1	TRBV5-4
ASSPLTSTGELF	TRBJ2-2	TRBV18
ASSEAGRPNEQF	TRBJ2-1	TRBV6-1
ASSVDTNTEAF	TRBJ1-1	TRBV9
ASSDSGETYEQY	TRBJ2-7	TRBV13
ASSKRPVGNTIY	TRBJ1-3	TRBV21-1
ASSLLGRNGYT	TRBJ1-2	TRBV14
AISRQGGSEKLF	TRBJ1-4	TRBV10-3
AWSVSAGNTEAF	TRBJ1-1	TRBV30
ASSILGGYT	TRBJ1-2	TRBV19
AISESAGSRNTIY	TRBJ1-3	TRBV10-3
ASSPFQGTEAF	TRBJ1-1	TRBV6-5
ASSHRTGKGYGYT	TRBJ1-2	TRBV4-1
ASSELVQGKEKLF	TRBJ1-4	TRBV10-2
ASSKQGNYT	TRBJ1-2	TRBV5-4
ASSEADGYT	TRBJ1-2	TRBV2
ASSQDLGSPLH	TRBJ1-6	TRBV14
ASSIGDRSQTNYGYT	TRBJ1-2	TRBV19
ASSLNPPRTGSEQY	TRBJ2-7	TRBV7-2
ASSLWQGSGNEQF	TRBJ2-1	TRBV7-3
ASSYTIPRDYGYT	TRBJ1-2	TRBV6-6
ASSFAGGNNEQF	TRBJ2-1	TRBV7-2
ASSTLGRANTEAF	TRBJ1-1	TRBV19
ASSPNAGGAYGYT	TRBJ1-2	TRBV25-1
SASWGAWGMNTEAF	TRBJ1-1	TRBV29-1
ASSYSTGELETQY	TRBJ2-5	TRBV6-5
ASSWPGTPSTDTQY	TRBJ2-3	TRBV5-4
ASSPVVRAYGYT	TRBJ1-2	TRBV7-8